This T cell receptor (beta chain) is drawn from a study of CXCR3-negative and CXCR3-positive naive CD8 T cells. Study as a whole: The study obtained around 150 million TRB reads, about 1.5 +/- 0.3 million per library.

cDNA libraries for TRB were generated by 5' RACE incorporating UMI labels. TCRdb reprocessed the 5' RACE reads; each CDR3 protein has one entry and no DNA is given. The sample includes about 43,000 distinct CDR3 sequences. Germline-derived CDR1 and CDR2 are SQVTM and ANQGSEA. The CDR3 runs 16 residues. For this clonotype: Its antigen is currently unknown.

Overall study results and limits: Naive CXCR3-negative cells resembled naive CXCR3-positive cells in TRBV-TRBJ usage; memory cells differed. Whereas both naive subsets had comparably high diversity, memory CD8+ cells had much lower diversity.

The sequencing sample was made of memory CD8+ T cells from blood. This receptor was taken from a human donor in good health. Some clones in this sample may be carry-over from other donors' samples. This rearrangement joins TRBV29-1 to TRBJ1-2. The CDR3 loop is CSVEDGSADLNYGYTF.